One T cell receptor beta chain is described in this entry. This clone showed up just once. The target of this receptor is not known. No base-level quality is on record; no much larger clone is a single base apart. Patients with a history of autoimmune disease or receiving systemic immunosuppression were excluded from the trial. Peripheral blood for TCR sequencing was collected from all dose cohorts at baseline, on cycle 4 day 1, and on cycle 7 day 1. Samples were obtained from an open-label, multicenter, first-in-human phase I dose-escalation trial of ivuxolimab. Adults with locally advanced or metastatic melanoma, renal cell carcinoma, hepatocellular carcinoma or head and neck squamous cell carcinoma were enrolled in the trial. Before TCR sequencing, CD4+ and CD8+ T cells were separately sorted from peripheral blood. This sample was included in a study of OX40 agonist ivuxolimab in advanced cancers. For context, the study as a whole: The costimulatory receptor OX40 (CD134) was targeted by ivuxolimab, a fully human IgG2 agonistic monoclonal antibody. The monotherapy dose-escalation portion (N ≈ 50 patients) of the phase I ivuxolimab trial is reported in the paper. Peripheral TCRbeta sequencing was intended to test whether TCR sequence diversity was altered and clonal T-cell expansion was caused by ivuxolimab. Three dose-escalation patients achieved partial responses, one with hepatocellular carcinoma and two with cutaneous melanoma. Intravenous ivuxolimab was administered to patients every 2 weeks at six dose levels: 0.01, 0.1, 0.3, 1.5, 3 and 10 mg/kg. Patients were allowed to have had prior anti-PD-1, anti-PD-L1 or anti-CTLA-4 therapy, and around 43% of the dose-escalation patients had been treated with checkpoint inhibitors. Among the roughly 50 dose-escalation patients, around 20 had hepatocellular carcinoma, 15 melanoma, 9 renal cell carcinoma and 9 head and neck cancer. A male proportion of 82.7% and a mean age of around 60 years, ranging from roughly 23 to 80, were recorded for the dose-escalation cohort. Summary of the overall study and its limitations: At doses of 0.1 to 3.0 mg/kg, clonal expansion of both CD4+ and CD8+ blood T cells was observed from baseline to week 6. Low levels of normalized T-cell clonal expansion were also seen in some nonresponding patients. The antigen specificity of the peripheral T cells that underwent clonal expansion was not determined. On average, CD8+ T cells showed more expanded clones than CD4+ T cells after ivuxolimab. In the 0.1-3.0 mg/kg groups, partial responders had among the lowest normalized peripheral clonal expansion, particularly in CD8+ T cells.

For sequencing of the TCRbeta CDR3 region, genomic DNA was extracted from the sorted cells. The immunoSEQ Assay was used for sequencing of TCRbeta CDR3 regions. TCRdb holds this immuneACCESS table with in-frame rearrangements only. Some clones are missing; in checked studies, unresolved V genes explain under half, and the rest has no known cause. Counted in this sample were roughly 28,000 clones; approximately 80% of them appeared once. 25% to 35% of the sample lies in the top ten. CDR1 and CDR2 were assigned from the germline V gene (reference sequence) as MNHEY and SMNVEV. Taken from cysteine to phenylalanine, the CDR3 has 13 residues. The CDR3 DNA has 39 bases and is translated from base 1. Compared with germline, V lacks 6 bases and J lacks 5 bases; bases without a gene match: 6.

This sample comprised CD4+ or CD8+ T cells sorted from blood, obtained in a trial of the OX40 agonist ivuxolimab. The sequence derives from an adult with an advanced solid tumor such as melanoma, head and neck, liver or kidney cancer. Recombination joined TRBV27 with TRBJ2-7; 8 junctional bases match TRBD1. The CDR3 in this case is CASRRTGRDEQYF. The sequenced DNA is TGTGCCAGCAGACGGACAGGGAGAGACGAGCAGTACTTC.